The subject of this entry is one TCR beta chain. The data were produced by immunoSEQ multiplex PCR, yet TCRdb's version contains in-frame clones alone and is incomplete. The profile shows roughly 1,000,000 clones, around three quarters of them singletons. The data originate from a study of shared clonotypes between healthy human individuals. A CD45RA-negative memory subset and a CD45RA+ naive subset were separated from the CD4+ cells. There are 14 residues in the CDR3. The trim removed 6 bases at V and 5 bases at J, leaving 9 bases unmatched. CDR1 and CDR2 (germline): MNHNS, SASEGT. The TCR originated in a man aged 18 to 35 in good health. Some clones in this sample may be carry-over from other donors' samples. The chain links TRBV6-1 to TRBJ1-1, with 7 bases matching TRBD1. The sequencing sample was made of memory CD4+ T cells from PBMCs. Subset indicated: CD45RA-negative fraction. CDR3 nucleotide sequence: TGTGCCAGCAGCCCACAGGGGTCGGAGACTGAAGCTTTCTTT. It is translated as CASSPQGSETEAFF.